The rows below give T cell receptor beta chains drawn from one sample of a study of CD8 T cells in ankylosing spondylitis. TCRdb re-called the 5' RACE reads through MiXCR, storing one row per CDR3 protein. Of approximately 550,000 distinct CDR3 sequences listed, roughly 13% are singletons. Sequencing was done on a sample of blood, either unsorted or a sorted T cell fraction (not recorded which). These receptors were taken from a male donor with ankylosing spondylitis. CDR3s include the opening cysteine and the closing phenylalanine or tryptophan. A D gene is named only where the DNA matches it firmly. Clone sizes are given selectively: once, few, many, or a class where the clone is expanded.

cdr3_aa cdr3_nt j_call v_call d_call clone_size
CSASPPPAGITDTQYF TGCAGTGCTAGTCCCCCCCCAGCGGGGATAACAGATACGCAGTATTTT TRBJ2-3 TRBV20-1 TRBD2 -
CAISLQGSADTQYF TGTGCCATCAGTCTACAGGGGTCTGCAGATACGCAGTATTTT TRBJ2-3 TRBV10-3 TRBD1 few
CASSLERSQGFF TGTGCCAGCAGCTTAGAACGGAGCCAGGGGTTCTTC TRBJ2-1 TRBV7-9 - few
CATRLAGVTNTGELFF TGTGCCACCAGACTAGCGGGAGTGACGAACACCGGGGAGCTGTTTTTT TRBJ2-2 TRBV24-1 TRBD2 many
CASSLPAGMYDTQYF TGTGCCAGCAGTTTGCCAGCGGGAATGTACGATACGCAGTATTTT TRBJ2-3 TRBV28 TRBD2 many
CASSQQGRGSDTQYF TGCGCCAGCAGCCAACAGGGTCGGGGCTCGGATACGCAGTATTTT TRBJ2-3 TRBV4-1 - -
CASKLALSTDTQYF TGTGCCAGCAAACTAGCCCTGTCCACAGATACGCAGTATTTT TRBJ2-3 TRBV6-1 - many
CATSDTNQPQHF TGTGCCACCAGTGATACTAATCAGCCCCAGCATTTT TRBJ1-5 TRBV24-1 - many
CASSHSGHNEQFF TGCGCCAGCAGTCATAGCGGTCACAATGAGCAGTTCTTC TRBJ2-1 TRBV10-2 - few
CASSEGGPSPLHF TGCGCCAGCAGTGAAGGAGGGCCCTCACCCCTCCACTTT TRBJ1-6 TRBV10-1 - -
CASSLEGPFSGRLGNEQFF TGTGCCAGCAGCTTAGAAGGCCCCTTTAGCGGTCGCCTGGGCAATGAGCAGTTCTTC TRBJ2-1 TRBV11-2 - -
CSVGTGEDGEQYF TGCAGCGTTGGGACAGGGGAAGATGGCGAGCAGTACTTC TRBJ2-7 TRBV29-1 TRBD1 many
CASSVLANTGELFF TGTGCCAGCAGCGTACTAGCTAACACCGGGGAGCTGTTTTTT TRBJ2-2 TRBV7-9 - -
CASREPIESIEAFF TGTGCCAGCAGGGAACCCATCGAGAGCATAGAAGCTTTCTTT TRBJ1-1 TRBV2 - -
CASSHTMGPGANVLTF TGCGCCAGCAGCCATACGATGGGACCTGGGGCCAACGTCCTGACTTTC TRBJ2-6 TRBV4-1 - few
CASSSRTGANYGYTF TGTGCCAGCAGTTCCCGGACCGGTGCTAACTATGGCTACACCTTC TRBJ1-2 TRBV27 - -
CASSLQVEAEAFF TGCGCCAGCAGCTTACAGGTCGAGGCTGAAGCTTTCTTT TRBJ1-1 TRBV5-1 - many
CASSQEAGDYGYTF TGTGCCAGCAGCCAAGAGGCAGGGGACTATGGCTACACCTTC TRBJ1-2 TRBV4-2 - few
CASSEATGEYADTQYF TGTGCCAGCAGTGAAGCAACGGGGGAGTACGCAGATACGCAGTATTTT TRBJ2-3 TRBV2 - few
CASSLPRTRSSYNSPLHF TGTGCCAGCAGCTTACCTAGAACGAGAAGCTCCTATAATTCACCCCTCCACTTT TRBJ1-6 TRBV11-2 - few
CASSFYSGTSGSAQETQYF TGTGCCAGCAGCTTCTACTCCGGGACTAGCGGGAGCGCTCAAGAGACCCAGTACTTC TRBJ2-5 TRBV13 TRBD2 -
CASSSGEGSRGYGYTF TGCGCCAGCAGCTCGGGCGAGGGTTCACGAGGATATGGCTACACCTTC TRBJ1-2 TRBV5-1 - few
CASSLLRWVNTEAFF TGTGCCAGCAGTTTATTGCGTTGGGTGAACACTGAAGCTTTCTTT TRBJ1-1 TRBV27 - -
CASSVDETTGNTIYF TGTGCCAGCAGCGTAGATGAGACTACCGGAAACACCATATATTTT TRBJ1-3 TRBV9 - few
CSARWGRDEKLFF TGCAGTGCTAGATGGGGGAGGGATGAAAAACTGTTTTTT TRBJ1-4 TRBV20-1 - -
CASSLSAGLNTEAFF TGTGCCAGCAGCTTATCGGCAGGACTGAACACTGAAGCTTTCTTT TRBJ1-1 TRBV11-2 - -
CASSPQPLGMGNTEAFF TGTGCCAGCAGTCCTCAGCCCTTGGGAATGGGGAACACTGAAGCTTTCTTT TRBJ1-1 TRBV25-1 - -
CASSGEWLHNEQFF TGTGCCAGCTCAGGGGAATGGCTACACAATGAGCAGTTCTTC TRBJ2-1 TRBV18 - -
CASSLAPGWGGELFF TGTGCCAGCAGTTTAGCTCCGGGATGGGGCGGGGAGCTGTTTTTT TRBJ2-2 TRBV12-3/TRBV12-4 - -
CASSLGHRGYGYTF TGTGCCAGCAGTCTAGGACATCGTGGCTATGGCTACACCTTC TRBJ1-2 TRBV12-3/TRBV12-4 - -
CASRRGQGGEKLFF TGTGCCAGCAGACGCGGACAGGGAGGGGAAAAACTGTTTTTT TRBJ1-4 TRBV3-1 TRBD1 many
CSARDLLWSQGETQYF TGCAGTGCTAGAGATCTATTGTGGAGCCAGGGGGAGACCCAGTACTTC TRBJ2-5 TRBV20-1 - -
CASNYSTTSGRPTDWNEQFF TGTGCCAGCAATTACTCTACGACTAGCGGGAGACCCACGGATTGGAATGAGCAGTTCTTC TRBJ2-1 TRBV6-2/TRBV6-3 TRBD2 -
CSARDLAGEVEQFF TGCAGTGCTAGAGATCTGGCGGGAGAGGTTGAGCAGTTCTTC TRBJ2-1 TRBV20-1 TRBD2 -
CASSPTGQAYYEQYF TGTGCCAGCTCACCAACGGGACAGGCTTACTACGAGCAGTACTTC TRBJ2-7 TRBV18 TRBD1 few
CAISRPGSTDTQYF TGTGCCATCAGTAGACCAGGTTCCACAGATACGCAGTATTTT TRBJ2-3 TRBV10-3 - few
CASSLVGRGRLTEAFF TGCGCCAGCAGCTTGGTCGGCAGGGGGCGCTTGACTGAAGCTTTCTTT TRBJ1-1 TRBV5-1 TRBD1 many
CASSQQAGLAHEQFF TGTGCCAGCAGCCAACAGGCGGGACTAGCACACGAGCAGTTCTTC TRBJ2-1 TRBV3-1 TRBD2 few
CASSLSQGAGTEAFF TGCGCCAGCAGCTTATCCCAGGGGGCGGGAACTGAAGCTTTCTTT TRBJ1-1 TRBV5-1 TRBD1 -
CASSLIGRDETDEQFF TGTGCCAGCAGTTTAATTGGTCGGGACGAGACGGATGAGCAGTTCTTC TRBJ2-1 TRBV12-3/TRBV12-4 - many
CASSEYLDREAFF TGTGCCAGCAGTGAATATCTGGACCGTGAAGCTTTCTTT TRBJ1-1 TRBV25-1 - few
CASSYSSDRGDEQYF TGTGCCAGCAGTTACTCCTCCGACAGGGGCGACGAGCAGTACTTC TRBJ2-7 TRBV6-5 TRBD1 few
CASSLGPASYEQYF TGTGCCAGCAGCTTAGGGCCAGCCTCCTACGAGCAGTACTTC TRBJ2-7 TRBV11-2 - few